The TCR beta chain under discussion was sequenced for a study of early T cells in non-severe SARS-CoV-2 infection. Overall study: The input, bulk RNA from unsorted whole blood, was sequenced, and chains were unpaired. Overall study findings and caveats: The study's VDJdb matching favored anti-spike CD8 responses and missed private and CD4 specificities.

This clonotype has at least ten counts. Its antigen remains unknown. As part of library construction, unique molecular identifiers were attached to individual cDNA molecules. TCRdb independently ran MiXCR on the 5' RACE reads; one entry per CDR3 protein. The top ten hold about 12% of the sample, which has roughly 80,000 distinct CDR3 sequences, around 11% seen once. The clonotype comes from an adult who was a healthcare worker with PCR-confirmed SARS-CoV-2 infection or an uninfected control (not recorded which). The material was whole blood, obtained at baseline.

In nucleotides, the CDR3 is TGCAGTGCTAGCCCGGACAGTTCCTACGAGCAGTACTTC. It yields the protein CSASPDSSYEQYF. V usage is TRBV20-1 and J usage is TRBJ2-7; a weak D match, TRBD1 (6 bases). The CDR3 sequence is 13 residues long. Germline loops: CDR1 DFQATT, CDR2 SNEGSKA (reference sequence). Trimming removed 3 bases at V and 1 base at J, with 10 bases between.